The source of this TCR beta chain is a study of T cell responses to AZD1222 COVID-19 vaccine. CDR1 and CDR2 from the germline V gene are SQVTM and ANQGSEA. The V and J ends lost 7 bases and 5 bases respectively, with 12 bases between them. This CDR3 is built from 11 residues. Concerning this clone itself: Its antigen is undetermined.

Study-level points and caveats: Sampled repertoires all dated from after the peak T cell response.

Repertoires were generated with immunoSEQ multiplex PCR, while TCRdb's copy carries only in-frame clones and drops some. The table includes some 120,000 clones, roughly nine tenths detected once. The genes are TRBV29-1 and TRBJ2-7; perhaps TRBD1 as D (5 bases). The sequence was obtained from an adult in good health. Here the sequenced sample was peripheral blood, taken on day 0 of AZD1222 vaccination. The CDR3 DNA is TGCAGCGCCAGGGTAGGGAACGAGCAGTACTTC. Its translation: CSARVGNEQYF.